The 28 T cell receptor beta chains presented below share a single source sample, sequenced in a study of T cell clonality in common variable immunodeficiency. The assay was immunoSEQ multiplex PCR, and TCRdb's table has in-frame clones only and misses some. Recorded here are about 40,000 clones, with no singletons, and the ten leading clones hold approximately 3.5%. The sample was peripheral blood mononuclear cells. The receptors derive from a person aged 18 to 70 in good health.

Ten or more counts support this clone. The observed sequence ends 3 residues before the CDR3 terminus, with the missing tail filled in from the germline J gene. The chain is built from TRBV5-1 and TRBJ1-3; 7 bases align to TRBD1. Trimming took 1 base from V and 5 from J; bases not matched to a gene: 9. Germline V lookup: CDR1 SGHRS, CDR2 YFSETQ. The CDR3 extends over 16 amino acids. The CDR3 sequence: CASSLYDRVGRNTIYF. Incomplete CDR3 DNA: TGCGCCAGCAGCTTGTACGACAGGGTCGGCCGAAACACC.

This clone was observed at least ten times. CDR3 DNA, as far as it was read: TGCAGTGCTCCTGGCAGGGGCGGAGGC. Its protein is CSAPGRGGG. Given in full, the CDR3 is CSAPGRGGGYTF. V gene TRBV20-1 combines with J gene TRBJ1-2; TRBD1 is a possible D gene (6 bases). The CDR3 end falls 3 residues outside the read, so it is completed with the germline J gene. The CDR3 loop spans 12 amino acids. In germline, CDR1 is DFQATT, CDR2 SNEGSKA (reference sequence).

At least ten counts were recorded for this clone. The read terminates 3 residues ahead of where the CDR3 ends, so the germline J gene completes it. The rearrangement links TRBV6-4 to TRBJ1-1, with D uncertain. The CDR3 loop spans 13 amino acids. Trimming cost V 5 bases and J 1 base, with 8 bases left between them. The germline V gene encodes CDR1 MRHNA and CDR2 SNTAGT. The sequenced CDR3 bases are TGTGCCAGCAGTCCAAAAGGGAACACTGAA. Translation gives CASSPKGNTE. The CDR3 as a whole reads CASSPKGNTEAFF.

This clone was recorded a few times. CDR3 DNA, as far as it was read: TGCGCCAGCAGCCCGGGACAGGGAGTTTCCTACAATGAG. The encoded protein is CASSPGQGVSYNE. The whole CDR3 protein reads CASSPGQGVSYNEQFF. The chain is built from TRBV5-1 and TRBJ2-1; 9 bases match TRBD1. The read ends 3 residues before the CDR3 terminus; that terminus is restored from the germline J gene. J gave up 1 base and V 4 bases, and 6 bases lay outside the gene matches. Looked up from germline, CDR1 is SGHRS and CDR2 is YFSETQ. The CDR3 runs 16 residues.

Many counts were recorded for this clone. The read ends 3 residues early relative to the CDR3; the germline J gene fills the gap. V gene TRBV19 combines with J gene TRBJ2-3; possibly TRBD1 for D (5 bases). Germline V lookup: CDR1 LNHDA, CDR2 SQIVND (reference sequence). The CDR3 contains 14 residues. V dropped 8 bases and J dropped 3 bases, with 15 bases sitting between them. The CDR3: CASQGVAQTDTQYF. The sequenced part of the CDR3 DNA is TGTGCCAGTCAAGGGGTAGCACAGACAGATACG. Full variable domain (outside the CDR3, taken from reference TRBV19 and TRBJ2-3): DGGITQSPKYLFRKEGQNVTLSCEQNLNHDAMYWYRQDPGQGLRLIYYSQIVNDFQKGDIAEGYSVSREKKESFPLTVTSAQKNPTAFYLCASQGVAQTDTQYFGPGTRLTVL.

This clone showed up many times. The read terminates 3 residues before the CDR3 end, so the remaining end is supplied by the germline J gene. This chain joins TRBV19 and TRBJ2-3; 7 nucleotides match TRBD2. Germline loops: CDR1 LNHDA, CDR2 SQIVND (reference sequence). V dropped 4 bases and J dropped 0; count of bases not matched to a gene: 4. The CDR3 runs to 15 residues. The CDR3 loop reads CASSKSGTSTDTQYF. CDR3 DNA (partial): TGTGCCAGTAGTAAAAGCGGGACTAGCACAGATACG.

This clone was detected ten times or more. The covered CDR3 bases are TGTGCCAGCAGCTTAGGCGGGATATACAATGAG. Its protein product is CASSLGGIYNE. The complete CDR3 sequence is CASSLGGIYNEQFF. This rearrangement joins TRBV7-8 to TRBJ2-1, with D possibly being TRBD2 (6 bases). The CDR3 end falls 3 residues outside the read, so it is completed with the germline J gene. The CDR3 runs to 14 residues. V lost 1 base and J lost 4, with 8 bases in between. CDR1 and CDR2 from the germline V gene are SGHVS and FQNEAQ.

The CDR3 bases that were read are TGTGCCAGTAGTATAGTGCCGAGCTCCTACGAC. This sequence encodes CASSIVPSSYD. The complete CDR3 sequence is CASSIVPSSYDYTF. The chain carries TRBV19 and TRBJ1-2; unclear D gene. The CDR3 extends 3 residues past the end of the read, so its final part is completed from the germline J gene. Germline CDR1 is LNHDA and CDR2 is SQIVND (reference sequence). The CDR3 is made up of 14 amino acids.

This clone occurred many times. The sequence runs out 3 residues before the end of the CDR3; the remainder is reconstructed from the germline J gene. The chain has TRBV6-1 and TRBJ1-2, with D uncertain. Germline assignment: CDR1 MNHNS and CDR2 SASEGT. The CDR3 consists of 15 residues. The V end was cut by 2 bases, the J end by 0 bases, with 10 bases between. This CDR3 reads CASSELSGANYGYTF. The part of the CDR3 DNA that was read is TGTGCCAGCAGTGAATTAAGCGGGGCTAACTATGGC.

There are many counts of this clone. The read ends 3 residues early relative to the CDR3; the germline J gene fills the gap. J is TRBJ2-3 and V is TRBV5-1; 10 nucleotides match TRBD2. Germline V CDR1 and CDR2: SGHRS, YFSETQ. The CDR3 has 16 amino acids. With V trimmed by 4 bases and J by 3 bases, 8 bases remained unmatched. The sequenced part of the CDR3 DNA is TGCGCCAGCAGCGTGCCTCTAGCGGGGGTTACAGATACG. Translated: CASSVPLAGVTDT. The whole CDR3 region reads CASSVPLAGVTDTQYF.

In the case of this clone: The read comes to an end 3 residues before the CDR3 does, leaving the germline J gene to fill in the end. The chain joins TRBV7-9 to TRBJ1-1; D is uncertain. V lost 7 bases and J 5 bases, leaving 11 bases between the germline ends. Per germline, CDR1 SEHNR and CDR2 FQNEAQ (reference sequence). The CDR3 is 12 amino acids. The part of the CDR3 DNA that was read is TGTGCCAGCAACCAAGCGGGGACTGAA. Translated, it gives CASNQAGTE. The whole CDR3 sequence is CASNQAGTEAFF.

This clone was detected ten times or more. The DNA ends 3 residues before the CDR3 does, and the rest of the CDR3 is filled in from the germline J gene. The chain carries TRBV7-9 and TRBJ1-1; tentative D call: TRBD1 (6 bases). Germline V gene lookup returns CDR1 SEHNR and CDR2 FQNEAQ (reference sequence). CDR3 length: 14 residues. This chain's CDR3 is CASSLHRDSGEAFF. The covered CDR3 bases are TGTGCCAGCAGCCTACACAGGGATTCGGGCGAA.

Notes on this clone: The DNA ends 3 residues before the CDR3 does, and the rest of the CDR3 is filled in from the germline J gene. This chain uses TRBV2 with TRBJ2-2; a weak D match, TRBD1 (5 bases). CDR1 and CDR2 from the germline V gene are SNHLY and FYNNEI. The length of the CDR3 is 16 residues. This CDR3 is CASSADRVATNEKLFF. The covered CDR3 bases are TGTGCCAGCAGCGCCGACAGAGTAGCAACTAATGAAAAG.

This clone came up a few times. The CDR3 is cut off 3 residues early in the read; its end comes from the germline J gene. The chain couples TRBV10-2 to TRBJ2-1; either TRBD1 or TRBD2 may fit D (6 bases each). From germline, CDR1 is WSHSY and CDR2 SAAADI. The length of the CDR3 is 16 residues. V shed 0 bases and J shed 6 bases, with 15 bases lying between them. The sequenced CDR3 bases are TGCGCCAGCAGTGAGTCGTGGGCAGGGGAGGCCAATGAG. The encoded protein is CASSESWAGEANE. The CDR3 in full is CASSESWAGEANEQFF.

This clone was seen a few times. The read falls 3 residues short of the CDR3 end, and the missing part is taken from the germline J gene. V gene TRBV2 combines with J gene TRBJ2-2, with 15 bases that match TRBD2. Looked up from germline, CDR1 is SNHLY and CDR2 is FYNNEI. With V trimmed by 6 bases and J by 7 bases, 12 bases remained unmatched. The CDR3 contains 18 residues. This CDR3 is CASRRTSGGAGRGGELFF. The part of the CDR3 DNA that was read is TGTGCCAGCAGAAGGACTAGCGGGGGGGCCGGTCGAGGCGGGGAG.

There are many counts of this clone. The observed sequence ends 3 residues before the CDR3 terminus, with the missing tail filled in from the germline J gene. V is TRBV20-1 and J is TRBJ1-4; 7 bases map to TRBD1. V lost 6 bases, J lost 3 bases, and 13 bases stayed unmatched. Germline CDR1 DFQATT, CDR2 SNEGSKA (reference sequence). The CDR3 runs to 16 residues. The sequenced part of the CDR3 DNA is TGCAGTGCGCGTCCGGAGACAGGGTTTGCTAATGAAAAA. Residues: CSARPETGFANEK. The whole CDR3 reads CSARPETGFANEKLFF.

This clone was recorded at least ten times. The read terminates 3 residues ahead of where the CDR3 ends, so the germline J gene completes it. This chain connects TRBV7-8 to TRBJ1-1; D call uncertain. This CDR3 spans 15 amino acids. Looked up from germline, CDR1 is SGHVS and CDR2 is FQNEAQ. V lost 5 bases and J lost 5, with 18 bases in between. The CDR3 region is CASSRITVPGTEAFF. The DNA read from the CDR3 is TGTGCCAGCAGCCGAATAACAGTCCCGGGGACTGAA.

This clone was counted at least ten times. The read stops 3 residues short of the end of the CDR3; the missing end is completed from the germline J gene. The chain carries TRBV6-1 and TRBJ2-2, with D possibly TRBD2 on 5 matching bases. Germline CDR1 reads MNHNS; CDR2 reads SASEGT. Trimming removed 2 bases at V and 4 bases at J, with 11 bases between. The CDR3 has 15 amino acids. CDR3 loop: CASSEWRSVTGELFF. The sequenced CDR3 bases are TGTGCCAGCAGTGAATGGAGGAGCGTCACCGGGGAG.

This clone has at least ten counts. The read ends 3 residues shy of where the CDR3 ends; the end is completed using the germline J gene. The rearrangement links TRBV4-1 to TRBJ1-5; 9 nucleotides agree with TRBD1. Per germline, CDR1 MGHRA and CDR2 YSYEKL. CDR3 length: 17 residues. V shed 5 bases, J shed 1 base, and the junction held 9 bases outside the gene matches. The chain's CDR3 is CASSETRGQGSNQPQHF. Incomplete CDR3 DNA: TGCGCCAGCAGCGAGACCCGCGGACAGGGGAGCAATCAGCCC.

For this clone: An end of the junction differs from the germline gene, which may be a read error. The observed sequence ends 3 residues before the CDR3 terminus, with the missing tail filled in from the germline J gene. The chain couples TRBV7-7 to TRBJ2-5; perhaps TRBD1 as D (6 bases). Looked up from germline, CDR1 is SSHAT and CDR2 is FNYEAQ (reference sequence). The CDR3 loop spans 14 amino acids. The CDR3 bases that were read are TGTGCTAGCAGCCAAGGGACAAACAAGGAGACC. Translated: CASSQGTNKET. The complete CDR3 protein is CASSQGTNKETQYF. The full variable domain, its missing parts supplied by reference TRBV7-7 and TRBJ2-5, is GAGVSQSPRYKVTKRGQDVTLRCDPISSHATLYWYQQALGQGPEFLTYFNYEAQPDKSGLPSDRFSAERPEGSISTLTIQRTEQRDSAMYRCASSQGTNKETQYFGPGTRLLVL.

This clone was observed a handful of times. Read sequence stops 3 residues before the CDR3 end, and the germline J gene provides the missing end. The genes are TRBV7-9 and TRBJ2-4; the D is unclear. CDR1 is SEHNR, CDR2 FQNEAQ, per germline (reference sequence). CDR3 size: 14 residues. The sequenced part of the CDR3 DNA is TGTGCCAGCAGCTACACGGAACGACTGCATGGT. Translated: CASSYTERLHG. In full, the CDR3 is CASSYTERLHGQYF.

This clone was detected ten times or more. The CDR3 end is not reached by the read, which stops 3 residues before it; the germline J gene fills it in. V usage is TRBV4-1 and J usage is TRBJ2-2; 10 bases fit TRBD2. Germline assignment: CDR1 MGHRA and CDR2 YSYEKL. The CDR3 totals 14 residues. The junction had 1 base not matched to a gene; V was cut back by 1 base and J by 8 bases. The covered CDR3 bases are TGCGCCAGCAGCCAAGTACTAGCGGGGGGGGAG. This codes for CASSQVLAGGE. The full CDR3 protein reads CASSQVLAGGELFF.

In the case of this clone: The read is 3 residues too short to cover the CDR3 end, so that end is filled in from the germline J gene. V gene TRBV5-1 combines with J gene TRBJ2-7; TRBD1 agrees at 9 bases. V was clipped by 0 bases and J by 4 bases; unmatched bases: 5. Germline V CDR1 and CDR2: SGHRS, YFSETQ. CDR3 size: 15 residues. CDR3 bases read: TGCGCCAGCAGCTTGGGGACAGGGGACCTATACGAG. The encoded protein is CASSLGTGDLYE. The entire CDR3 protein is CASSLGTGDLYEQYF.

This clone has at least ten counts. The CDR3 end is not reached by the read, which stops 3 residues before it; the germline J gene fills it in. The chain joins TRBV6-1 to TRBJ1-6; 10 bases are a match to TRBD1. Looked up from germline, CDR1 is MNHNS and CDR2 is SASEGT. This CDR3 has 15 amino acids. Trimming cost V 3 bases and J 9 bases; bases outside gene matches: 5. The CDR3 DNA, read in part, is TGTGCCAGCAGTGACCGGGACAGGGGCTTTTCACCC. This encodes CASSDRDRGFSP. The full CDR3 is CASSDRDRGFSPLHF.

This clone was seen repeatedly, ten times or more. Read data end 3 residues before the CDR3 end; the end is taken from the germline J gene. The genes are TRBV5-4 and TRBJ2-7, with D perhaps matching TRBD1 (5 bases). This CDR3 contains 13 residues. Germline CDR1 reads SGHNT; CDR2 reads YYREEE (reference sequence). Trimming shortened V by 3 bases and J by 6 bases, and 13 bases separated the two germline ends. The CDR3 region is CASSSPGQGEQYF. The part of the CDR3 DNA that was read is TGTGCCAGCAGCTCTCCAGGGCAGGGCGAG.

This clone showed up many times. The sequenced fragment ends 3 residues before the CDR3 boundary, so the rest is inferred from the germline J gene. This rearrangement joins TRBV7-9 to TRBJ2-1; D gene unclear. CDR3 length equals 14 residues. Germline V lookup: CDR1 SEHNR, CDR2 FQNEAQ (reference sequence). Trimming took off 5 bases at V and 8 bases at J, with 16 bases between the two ends. The CDR3 region is CASSEPPRSDEQFF. CDR3 DNA (partial): TGTGCCAGCAGCGAGCCCCCCAGGTCTGATGAG. The variable domain in full, completed from reference TRBV7-9 and TRBJ2-1, reads DTGVSQNPRHKITKRGQNVTFRCDPISEHNRLYWYRQTLGQGPEFLTYFQNEAQLEKSRLLSDRFSAERPKGSFSTLEIQRTEQGDSAMYLCASSEPPRSDEQFFGPGTRLTVL.

This clone was picked up a small number of times. The CDR3 goes on 3 residues after the read ends, and that part is filled in from the germline J gene. The chain couples TRBV16 to TRBJ1-4; no definite D call. Germline CDR1 reads KGHSY; CDR2 reads FQNENV. The CDR3 contains 16 residues. The ends were cut back, 1 base at V and 3 bases at J, with 12 bases in the middle. The sequenced part of the CDR3 DNA is TGTGCCAGCAGCCAATGGGCGGGCGGATCTAATGAAAAA. Protein: CASSQWAGGSNEK. The whole CDR3 protein is CASSQWAGGSNEKLFF.

This clone was recorded many times. The read ends 3 residues shy of where the CDR3 ends; the end is completed using the germline J gene. This sequence joins TRBV20-1 and TRBJ1-1, with D possibly TRBD1 on 5 matching bases. CDR1 DFQATT and CDR2 SNEGSKA come from the germline V gene (reference sequence). V was trimmed by 3 bases and J by 6 bases, leaving 14 bases between them. The CDR3 is 13 amino acids. The CDR3 DNA, read in part, is TGCAGTGCTAGCGCCAGAAGGGGCGCTGAA. It specifies CSASARRGAE. The entire CDR3 sequence reads CSASARRGAEAFF.